This T cell receptor (beta chain) derives from a study of T cell changes during pregnancy in multiple sclerosis. The assay was immunoSEQ multiplex PCR, and TCRdb's table has in-frame clones only and misses some. The data hold 130,000 or so clones, with roughly 92% observed a single time. The V gene lost 7 bases and the J gene lost 7 bases, with 7 bases spanning the gap. Per germline, CDR1 WSHSY and CDR2 SAAADI. This CDR3 contains 10 residues. Sample: peripheral blood, taken before pregnancy. The gene calls are TRBV10-2 and TRBJ1-1; D ambiguous. The clonotype was recovered from a female donor with multiple sclerosis, enrolled in a pregnancy study. CDR3 residues: CASNSNEAFF. The DNA for the CDR3 is TGCGCCAGCAATAGTAATGAAGCTTTCTTT.